This T cell receptor (beta chain) was obtained from a study of T cell clones after liver transplantation. Study-level information: A pre-transplant mixed lymphocyte reaction with TCRbeta sequencing defined graft-donor-reactive clones followed in post-transplant blood. Without induction therapy, subjects received standard immunosuppression until 12-24 months post-transplant. Findings of the study overall: Compared with third party-reactive sequences, donor-reactive ones declined more, independent of withdrawal success.

This CDR3 spans 14 amino acids. With 0 bases removed from V and 7 bases from J, the gap between germline ends came to 13 bases. Looked up from germline, CDR1 is MNHEY and CDR2 is SVGAGI. Worth noting for this clone: What it binds is unknown.

Sequencing used immunoSEQ multiplex PCR; TCRdb keeps in-frame clones, though not all of them. The sample records more than 70,000 clones, around four fifths being singletons. The chain links TRBV6-5 to TRBJ2-7; D might be TRBD1 (6 bases). The sequencing used CD4+ T cells from blood, collected at the 22-month timepoint. The source is a human patient who received a liver transplant. Some T cells may have originated in the graft donor. The CDR3 DNA is TGTGCCAGCAGTTACTCAGGGACACGGAGAGAGCAGTACTTC. Its translation: CASSYSGTRREQYF.